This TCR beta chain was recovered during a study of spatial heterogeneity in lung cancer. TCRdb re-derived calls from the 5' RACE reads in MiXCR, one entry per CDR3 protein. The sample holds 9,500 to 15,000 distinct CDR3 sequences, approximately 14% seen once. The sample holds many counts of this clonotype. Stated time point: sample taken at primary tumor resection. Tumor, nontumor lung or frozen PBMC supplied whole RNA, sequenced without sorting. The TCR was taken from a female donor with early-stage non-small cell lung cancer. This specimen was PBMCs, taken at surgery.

The CDR3 coding sequence is TGCGCCAGCAGTCATGGGAGGGAGGCGTACGAGCAGTACTTC. Protein product: CASSHGREAYEQYF. The rearrangement joins TRBV23-1 to TRBJ2-7, with TRBD2 identical over 7 bases. TRBV23-1 is an ORF, with its function uncertain. The CDR3 spans 14 residues. V lost 3 bases, J lost 4 bases, and 6 bases stayed unmatched.